This TCR beta chain was sequenced for a study of blood T cells in healthy people across ages (dated by TCRdb to the mid-2010s). Regarding the study in general: In model experiments, template switching captured roughly one uniquely barcoded TCR beta cDNA molecule for every two T cells. To avoid experimental bias, donors of different ages were spread randomly across the sequencing lanes. To track age-related changes in TCR beta repertoire diversity, the study relied on deep sequencing normalized with unique cDNA molecular identifiers. Four age groups were formed from the donors: young (average approximately 15 years), middle-aged (just under 40), aged (around 68) and long-lived (about 80). Two additional independent replicas of 1 million unique cDNA reads from the same blood draw were analyzed for two donors (one aged 18 to 30 and one aged 80 or older).

The roughly 42 donors, aged about 6 to 100 years, were systemically healthy Caucasian individuals from Russia. Approximately 9.3 milliliters of peripheral blood were collected from each donor into EDTA-treated Vacutainer tubes. Ficoll-Paque density-gradient centrifugation was used to isolate PBMCs, with at least 6.5 million per sample. Trizol reagent was used to extract total RNA from PBMCs, with at least 6 micrograms per sample. The percentages of naive CD45RAhigh/CD27high T cells were determined by flow cytometry on a PBMC aliquot from every donor. Sequences MNHEY (CDR1) and SVGAGI (CDR2) are obtained from the germline V gene. From the cysteine through the phenylalanine, the CDR3 covers 15 amino acids. The kept DNA is CDR3 alone, 45 bases in frame from the first base. Trimming takes 4 bases from V and 5 bases from J, and the germline ends sit 17 bases apart. Remarks on this clonotype: Which antigen it targets is not known. Base-call qualities are not available, and no considerably larger clone is one nucleotide away.

Points the paper makes about the study in general: Total diversity estimates from one million sequenced T cells were considered lower bounds and underestimates. The long-lived group showed more naive CD4+ T cells, fewer expanded clones and increased TCR diversity than the aged group, suggesting age selection. The percentage of naive T cells measured by flow cytometry correlated strongly with observed TCR beta diversity. Because profiling used bulk unsorted PBMCs, naive and antigen-experienced compartments could not be compared conclusively. Observed TCR beta diversity per million T cells fell roughly linearly with age, and a significant reduction was already apparent by age around 40. Because the CMV infection status of the donors was unknown, age-related changes in expanded clonotypes may potentially have been confounded.

Libraries were prepared through 5' RACE. TCRdb records Illumina HiSeq 2500 as the sequencer. A second PCR of about 7 to 12 cycles was run with a J-beta primer mix and a sample-barcoded 5' primer. Each TCR beta cDNA molecule received a unique molecular identifier from a template-switch 5' adaptor carrying 12 random nucleotides. Each sample yielded at least 2.5 million CDR3-containing paired-end reads. First-strand cDNA was synthesized from all RNA with the Mint cDNA synthesis kit, primed by a TRBC-specific oligonucleotide. After uracil-DNA glycosylase treatment, a first 18-cycle PCR used universal primers M1SS and BC2_uni_R on all cDNA. The source study handled its data this way. Normalization of each sample was performed by random selection of 1 million high-quality reads, each carrying a distinct molecular identifier. Instead of being binned into consensus sequences, reads that shared molecular identifiers were thrown out. MiTCR, with a Q25 quality threshold and the strictest error-elimination algorithm, was used for CDR3 identification, clonotype clustering and error correction. Lower-bound total TCR beta diversity was estimated with a nonparametric unseen species model using Euler transformation. TCRdb trimmed public reads at Q25 via fastp, called clones via MiXCR and kept in-frame beta chains. Rows are combined by CDR3 protein, so each entry shows the most common genes and DNA. In this record, the V and J calls reflect TCRdb's handling and not the investigators' own analysis. In all, the sample holds hundreds of thousands of distinct CDR3 sequences, and about 42% of those were seen once. The ten largest clones take up roughly a fifth of the sample.

Recombination connected TRBV6-5 to TRBJ1-2; D gene: possibly TRBD1, on 6 matching bases. The sequencing sample was made of blood. The sequence was collected from a man aged 55 to 70 in good health. The CDR3 reads CASSLESQGGYGYTF. The bases are TGTGCCAGCAGTTTAGAATCACAGGGAGGGTATGGCTACACCTTC.